Presented here are 2 T cell receptor beta chains from one specimen sequenced in a study of T cell repertoires in cytomegalovirus infection. TCRdb re-called the reads through MiXCR, storing one row per CDR3 protein. This sample has approximately 500,000 distinct CDR3 sequences, with about 11% found just once. Sequencing input: PBMCs. The receptor source for this set is a human donor in good health (CMV status not recorded). Some clones in this sample may be carry-over from other donors' samples.

V and J are TRBV11-2 and TRBJ2-5; TRBD1 might be the D (6 bases). The V gene lost 7 bases and the J gene lost 7 bases, with 34 bases spanning the gap. The germline CDR1 and CDR2 sequences are SGHAT and FQNNGV. This CDR3 has 19 amino acids. This chain's CDR3 is CASTHLRSGQGHQSRTQYF. The CDR3 bases are TGTGCCAGCACCCATCTGAGGAGTGGGCAGGGACATCAATCGCGGACCCAGTACTTC.

This clonotype showed up many times. The genes are TRBV12-3 or TRBV12-4 and TRBJ2-1, with 9 bases fitting TRBD2. This CDR3 region has 16 residues. V shed 5 bases and J 4 bases; nucleotides not matched to a gene: 9. Here the CDR3 reads CASSIPGLASYNEQFF. In nucleotides, the CDR3 is TGTGCCAGCAGTATTCCTGGACTAGCGAGTTACAATGAGCAGTTCTTC.